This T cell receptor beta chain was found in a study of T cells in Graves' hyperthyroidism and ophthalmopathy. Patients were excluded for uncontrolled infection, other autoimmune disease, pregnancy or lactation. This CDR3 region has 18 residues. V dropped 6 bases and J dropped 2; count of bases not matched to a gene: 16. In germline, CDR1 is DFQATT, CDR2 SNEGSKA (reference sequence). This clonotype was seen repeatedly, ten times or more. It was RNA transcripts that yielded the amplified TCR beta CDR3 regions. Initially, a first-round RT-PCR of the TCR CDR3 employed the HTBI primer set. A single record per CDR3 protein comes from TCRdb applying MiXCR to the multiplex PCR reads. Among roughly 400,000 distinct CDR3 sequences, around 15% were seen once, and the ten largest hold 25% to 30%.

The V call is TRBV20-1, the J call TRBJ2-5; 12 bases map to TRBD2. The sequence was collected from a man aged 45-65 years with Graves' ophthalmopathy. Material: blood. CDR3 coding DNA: TGCAGTGCATGGCCTCCGAGGGGACTAGCGGGTGAACAAGAGACCCAGTACTTC. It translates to CSAWPPRGLAGEQETQYF.